This T cell receptor (beta chain) comes out of a study of blood T cell repertoires in COVID-19. Data came from immunoSEQ multiplex PCR; TCRdb stores just in-frame clones and leaves some out. The sample lists 75,000 to 95,000 clones; approximately 85% were seen once. The CDR3 sequence is 14 residues long. V lost 4 bases and J lost 8, with 13 bases in between. Germline V CDR1 and CDR2: SGHRS, YFSETQ. The chain couples TRBV5-1 to TRBJ1-6; weak D call: TRBD1 (6 bases). The clonotype comes from a human donor in a cohort sampled during active COVID-19. The sample was peripheral blood. The CDR3: CASSGDDRYSPLHF. DNA for the CDR3: TGCGCCAGCAGCGGGGACGACAGGTATTCACCCCTCCACTTT.